This TCR beta chain was retrieved from a study of T cell repertoires in ileal Crohn's disease. Study-wide background: Less than 45% were active smokers at surgery; median disease duration was around 7.9 years. About half received postoperative treatment, 10 to 11 with thiopurines and around 18 anti-TNF. General study points: Endoscopy was done a median roughly 6.9 months after surgery.

On this clone: Its antigen is as yet unknown.

V was shortened by 6 bases and J by 0 bases, with 12 bases between the two germline ends. The CDR3 contains 15 residues. Germline V lookup: CDR1 MNHEY, CDR2 SVGAGI. Each sample's TCRB immunosequencing used around 470 nanograms of biopsy DNA. Assay used: immunoSEQ multiplex PCR; TCRdb lists only in-frame clones, some missing. The profile covers about 630 clones, with around 85% appearing a single time and roughly a sixth taken by the ten largest. Time point denoted: neoterminal ileum biopsy at postoperative endoscopy, about 6 months after surgery. The TCR originated in an adult with Crohn's disease. V and J are TRBV6-5 and TRBJ2-4; D remains unclear. The sequenced sample consisted of ileal tissue. The CDR3 coding sequence is TGTGCCAGCAGCCCTTCCCCCGCAGCCAAAAACATTCAGTACTTC. Its protein is CASSPSPAAKNIQYF.